Shown below are 15 T cell receptor beta chains from a single sample sequenced in a study of vaccination and CD4 T cells after COVID-19. An Oncomine TCR Beta short-read assay was used to sequence the DNA from cultured CD4+ T cells. TCRdb passed the PCR reads through MiXCR, listing each CDR3 protein once. The profile shows some 21,000 distinct CDR3 sequences, 60% of them singletons. Sample treatment: roughly 10-day PBMC culture with coronavirus spike peptide pools or control peptides (ViraFEST assay). Antigens for these TCRs are unknown. The sequences come from CD4+ T cells from blood, cultured in vitro, collected after SARS-CoV-2 vaccination. The receptor source for this set is a human donor who received a COVID-19 vaccine.

The chain recombines TRBV2 with TRBJ1-2, with 9 bases identical to TRBD1. V lost 6 bases and J lost 8; bases outside the gene matches: 7. The CDR3 is made up of 13 amino acids. Germline CDR1 and CDR2: SNHLY and FYNNEI. The CDR3 coding sequence is TGTGCCAGCAGCGAACAGGGGGCCGGAGGCTACACCTTC. Its translation: CASSEQGAGGYTF.

This clonotype was counted only a few times. The chain links TRBV6-1 to TRBJ1-5, with D unresolved. CDR1 and CDR2 from the germline V gene are MNHNS and SASEGT. The CDR3 is 15 amino acids. Between the trimmed V and J ends, which lost 6 bases and 2 bases, there was a span of 14 bases. The CDR3 spells CASRGRVWGNQPQHF. For the CDR3, the DNA is TGTGCCAGCAGGGGAAGGGTGTGGGGCAATCAGCCCCAGCATTTT.

The V call is TRBV15, the J call TRBJ2-2; D remains ambiguous. Germline CDR1 and CDR2: LNHNV and YYDKDF (reference sequence). This CDR3 contains 14 residues. The V and J ends lost 0 bases and 0 bases respectively, with 2 bases between them. The CDR3 DNA follows: TGTGCCACCAGCAGAGATGCGAACACCGGGGAGCTGTTTTTT. The encoded protein is CATSRDANTGELFF.

There are a few counts of this clonotype. V is TRBV20-1 and J is TRBJ1-1, with D maybe TRBD1 (5 bases). CDR3 length: 15 residues. V lost 1 base and J lost 8, with 20 bases in between. The germline V gene has CDR1 DFQATT and CDR2 SNEGSKA (reference sequence). The CDR3 region has the DNA TGCAGTGCTAGAGCACATCGCGGGGCAGGCGACGAAGCTTTCTTT. Translation: CSARAHRGAGDEAFF.

The chain recombines TRBV7-2 with TRBJ2-1; 8 bases are shared with TRBD1. Trimming took 3 bases from V and 7 from J; bases not matched to a gene: 8. Germline V gives CDR1 SGHTA, CDR2 FQGNSA. This CDR3 spans 15 amino acids. The CDR3 spells CASSFLGQVRNEQFF. The CDR3 region has the DNA TGTGCCAGCAGCTTCTTGGGACAGGTACGAAATGAGCAGTTCTTC.

This chain joins TRBV10-3 and TRBJ1-1; D remains unclear. V lost 3 bases, J lost 4 bases, and 15 bases lay in between. CDR3 length: 15 residues. Per germline, CDR1 ENHRY and CDR2 SYGVKD. CDR3 DNA sequence: TGTGCCATCAGTGATGGCAGCGTGGTTCGCACTGAAGCTTTCTTT. This encodes CAISDGSVVRTEAFF.

The chain is built from TRBV28 and TRBJ1-2; D perhaps matches TRBD1 (5 bases). The V end lost 6 bases, the J end lost 4 bases, and 12 bases lay between the germline ends. Germline V lookup: CDR1 MDHEN, CDR2 SYDVKM. There are 13 residues in the CDR3. The CDR3 DNA follows: TGTGCCAGCAGCGAGGGACGGACCTATGGCTACACCTTC. This codes for CASSEGRTYGYTF.

This clonotype was detected only a few times. J is TRBJ2-3 and V is TRBV6-1; D gene unclear. V lost 3 bases, J lost 0 bases, and 19 bases lay in between. The CDR3 extends over 18 amino acids. Germline V gene lookup returns CDR1 MNHNS and CDR2 SASEGT. The CDR3 DNA reads as TGTGCCAGCAGTGATATTCGGTTCTGGGCAGCTAGCACAGATACGCAGTATTTT. It translates to CASSDIRFWAASTDTQYF.

This clonotype was recorded a few times. The CDR3 sequence: CASSQAGGGYTDTQYF. In nucleotides, the CDR3 is TGTGCCAGCAGCCAAGCCGGGGGGGGTTACACAGATACGCAGTATTTT. The chain has TRBV4-2 and TRBJ2-3, with 8 bases identical to TRBD2. V lost 1 base to trimming and J lost 2 bases; unmatched junction nucleotides: 5. Germline assignment: CDR1 LGHNA and CDR2 YNFKEQ. CDR3 length equals 16 residues.

The table lists this clonotype with a few counts. The gene calls are TRBV2 and TRBJ1-2; weak D call: TRBD1 (6 bases). CDR1 is SNHLY and CDR2 is FYNNEI in the germline V gene. CDR3 size: 13 residues. Trimming shortened V by 10 bases and J by 4 bases, and 16 bases separated the two germline ends. CDR3 bases: TGTGCCACCTTTCCTGACAGGCCCTATGGCTACACCTTC. Protein sequence: CATFPDRPYGYTF.

This clonotype was seen a few times. V usage is TRBV10-1 and J usage is TRBJ2-1; TRBD2 agrees at 7 bases. J was trimmed by 2 bases and V by 5 bases; bases with no gene match: 9. CDR1 and CDR2 from the germline V gene are WNHNN and SYGVQD (reference sequence). This CDR3 is built from 16 residues. The CDR3 nucleotides are TGCGCCAGCAGTATCGACAGCGGGGCTGCCTACAATGAGCAGTTCTTC. Its translation is CASSIDSGAAYNEQFF.

In this sample, this clonotype turned up a few times. The J gene is TRBJ1-3, the V gene TRBV20-1; D gene unclear. This CDR3 comprises 11 residues. V was shortened by 1 base and J by 4 bases, with 2 bases between the two germline ends. Per the germline V gene, CDR1 is DFQATT and CDR2 is SNEGSKA (reference sequence). The CDR3 DNA reads TGCAGTGCTAGAGGGGGAAACACCATATATTTT. Translation: CSARGGNTIYF.

V gene TRBV6-1 combines with J gene TRBJ2-7; 7 nucleotides agree with TRBD1. From germline, CDR1 is MNHNS and CDR2 SASEGT. CDR3 length: 14 residues. V shed 7 bases and J 7 bases; nucleotides not matched to a gene: 13. The CDR3 spells CASMRAGGTREQYF. The CDR3 DNA sequence: TGTGCCAGCATGAGGGCAGGGGGAACGCGGGAGCAGTACTTC.

This clonotype was observed a few times. The chain joins TRBV12-3 or TRBV12-4 to TRBJ1-2; 7 bases match TRBD1. V was pared by 6 bases and J by 4 bases, with 5 bases of the junction left unmatched. The CDR3 extends over 13 amino acids. The CDR3 DNA sequence: TGTGCCAGCAGCCCGGGACAGATCTATGGCTACACCTTC. It codes for CASSPGQIYGYTF.

This clonotype was observed a handful of times. This sequence joins TRBV7-8 and TRBJ1-1; D is ambiguous. The germline V and J ends were trimmed by 0 bases and 4 bases, with 21 bases remaining between them. The germline V gene has CDR1 SGHVS and CDR2 FQNEAQ. CDR3 size: 18 residues. CDR3 residues: CASSLALTRQAGSTEAFF. As DNA, the CDR3 is TGTGCCAGCAGCTTAGCACTAACCAGGCAGGCCGGATCCACTGAAGCTTTCTTT.